This T cell receptor (beta chain) was observed in a study of shared clonotypes between healthy human individuals. The CDR3 is 15 amino acids. CDR1 GTSNPN and CDR2 SVGIG come from the germline V gene (reference sequence). V lost 1 base to trimming and J lost 3 bases, with 13 bases between them. The method was immunoSEQ multiplex PCR; TCRdb's version includes in-frame clones alone and lacks a portion of them. Of millions of clones listed, roughly 94% are singletons. Sequenced: naive CD4+ T cells sorted from blood. As to subset: CD45RA+ positively selected. This chain uses TRBV30 with TRBJ1-5; D remains unclear. The clonotype originates from a man aged 18 to 29 in good health. The CDR3 loop is CAWSDGRVINQPQHF. The CDR3 nucleotides read TGTGCCTGGAGTGACGGACGGGTAATCAATCAGCCCCAGCATTTT.